The 17 T cell receptor beta chains below were found in one sample sequenced in a study of blood T cell repertoires in COVID-19. The data were produced by immunoSEQ multiplex PCR, yet TCRdb's version contains in-frame clones alone and is incomplete. The repertoire includes about 130,000 clones, more than 75% of them detected once, and more than 2% sits in the top ten. Sequences were obtained from peripheral blood. These receptors came from a man between 65 and 79 years old with active COVID-19.

This chain uses TRBV6-2 or TRBV6-3 with TRBJ2-3; 11 bases align to TRBD2. Germline trimming cut 4 bases from V and 5 bases from J; bases unmatched to any gene: 5. Germline-derived CDR1 and CDR2 are MNHEY and SVGEGT. The CDR3 has 15 residues. DNA for the CDR3: TGTGCCAGCAGTTTTCTAGCGGGAGGTGGAGATACGCAGTATTTT. Amino acids: CASSFLAGGGDTQYF.

The genes are TRBV28 and TRBJ2-7; TRBD2 matches 13 bases. The CDR3 covers 12 residues. Trimming removed 8 bases from V and 10 bases from J; junction bases left unmatched: 5. Germline V CDR1 and CDR2: MDHEN, SYDVKM. In DNA form, the CDR3 reads TGTGCCAGCTCGGGACTAGCGGGATCCCAGTACTTC. This gives the protein CASSGLAGSQYF.

This sequence joins TRBV19 and TRBJ1-5; maybe TRBD1 (6 bases). Looked up from germline, CDR1 is LNHDA and CDR2 is SQIVND (reference sequence). With 7 bases removed from V and 7 bases from J, the gap between germline ends came to 17 bases. There are 14 residues in the CDR3. For the CDR3, the DNA is TGTGCCAGTATCCTCCGAGCGGGGGCGCAGCCCCAGCATTTT. This encodes CASILRAGAQPQHF.

This sequence joins TRBV30 and TRBJ2-7, with TRBD2 matching over 8 bases. The CDR3 spans 16 residues. With V trimmed by 7 bases and J by 0 bases, 14 bases remained unmatched. CDR1 is GTSNPN, CDR2 SVGIG, per germline (reference sequence). As DNA, the CDR3 is TGTGCCTTTTTAGCGGGACCCTTCTCGCCCTCCTACGAGCAGTACTTC. It encodes CAFLAGPFSPSYEQYF.

The rearrangement links TRBV29-1 to TRBJ2-7; TRBD2 matches 8 bases. This CDR3 has 12 residues. The V gene's germline CDR1 is SQVTM and CDR2 ANQGSEA. Trimming removed 7 bases from V and 6 bases from J; junction bases left unmatched: 8. The CDR3 bases are TGCAGCGCGGGGGGGGCCGCCGGCGAGCAGTACTTC. Protein product: CSAGGAAGEQYF.

The genes are TRBV9 and TRBJ2-7, with 10 bases matching TRBD2. This CDR3 contains 16 residues. V trimming: 0 bases; J trimming: 3 bases; junction bases outside the gene matches: 6. The V gene's germline CDR1 is SGDLS and CDR2 YYNGEE. CDR3 residues: CASSVGGLAGVYEQYF. The CDR3 DNA reads TGTGCCAGCAGCGTAGGAGGGCTAGCGGGAGTCTACGAGCAGTACTTC.

This chain links TRBV30 with TRBJ2-7; maybe TRBD2 (6 bases). Germline CDR1 GTSNPN, CDR2 SVGIG (reference sequence). Trimming removed 5 bases from V and 1 base from J, with 15 bases in between. This CDR3 contains 14 residues. The CDR3 loop reads CAWAPGLTSYEQYF. CDR3 DNA sequence: TGTGCCTGGGCCCCGGGACTTACTTCCTACGAGCAGTACTTC. Drawing the rest from reference TRBV30 and TRBJ2-7, the complete variable domain is SQTIHQWPATLVQPVGSPLSLECTVEGTSNPNLYWYRQAAGRGLQLLFYSVGIGQISSEVPQNLSASRPQDRQFILSSKKLLLSDSGFYLCAWAPGLTSYEQYFGPGTRLTVT.

The chain is built from TRBV7-9 and TRBJ2-6; D is perhaps TRBD2 (5 bases). V lost 5 bases and J lost 4, with 21 bases in between. The CDR3 totals 18 residues. CDR1 and CDR2 from the germline V gene are SEHNR and FQNEAQ (reference sequence). The CDR3 region is CASSQSGSRTAGANVLTF. In DNA, the CDR3 is TGTGCCAGCAGCCAGTCGGGATCCCGGACGGCGGGGGCCAACGTCCTGACTTTC.

The chain couples TRBV29-1 to TRBJ1-1; 10 nucleotides line up with TRBD1. Trimming cost V 6 bases and J 1 base; bases outside gene matches: 2. Germline V gene data show CDR1 as SQVTM and CDR2 as ANQGSEA. The CDR3 totals 13 residues. CDR3 bases: TGCAGCGTATGGGACAGGGGGAACACTGAAGCTTTCTTT. It encodes CSVWDRGNTEAFF.

The count of this clone is one. The chain carries TRBV7-2 and TRBJ2-1, with unresolved D. Trimming stripped 0 bases from V and 9 bases from J, with 6 bases between. This CDR3 region has 12 residues. The germline V gene encodes CDR1 SGHTA and CDR2 FQGNSA. The CDR3 here is CASSLAALEQFF. CDR3 bases: TGTGCCAGCAGCTTAGCCGCGCTTGAGCAGTTCTTC.

V usage is TRBV30 and J usage is TRBJ2-3, with D possibly TRBD2 on 5 matching bases. V lost 3 bases and J lost 0, with 16 bases in between. Per the germline V gene, CDR1 is GTSNPN and CDR2 is SVGIG (reference sequence). The CDR3 covers 16 residues. The CDR3, as DNA: TGTGCCTGGAGAGACCCTCGGACTTTTAGCACAGATACGCAGTATTTT. This codes for CAWRDPRTFSTDTQYF.

The chain recombines TRBV19 with TRBJ2-1; 10 bases fit TRBD1. Germline CDR1 reads LNHDA; CDR2 reads SQIVND (reference sequence). CDR3 length equals 13 residues. Unmatched junction bases numbered 4, after V lost 5 bases and J lost 9 bases. CDR3 DNA sequence: TGTGCCAGTAGTGTGGACAGGGGGGGTGAGCAGTTCTTC. This translates into CASSVDRGGEQFF.

This chain links TRBV9 with TRBJ1-3; a possible D gene is TRBD1 (6 bases). The CDR3 is 19 amino acids. Germline CDR1 SGDLS, CDR2 YYNGEE. Trimming stripped 3 bases from V and 2 bases from J, with 24 bases between. This chain's CDR3 is CASSGQQGGEPVPGNTIYF. Written as DNA, the CDR3 is TGTGCCAGCAGCGGACAACAGGGAGGGGAGCCTGTACCTGGAAACACCATATATTTT. The whole variable domain, remainder taken from reference TRBV9 and TRBJ1-3, is DSGVTQTPKHLITATGQRVTLRCSPRSGDLSVYWYQQSLDQGLQFLIQYYNGEERAKGNILERFSAQQFPDLHSELNLSSLELGDSALYFCASSGQQGGEPVPGNTIYFGEGSWLTVV.

V usage is TRBV30 and J usage is TRBJ1-4; 10 nucleotides align to TRBD1. With 2 bases clipped from V and 8 bases from J, the junction kept 5 bases outside the gene matches. The germline CDR1 and CDR2 sequences are GTSNPN and SVGIG (reference sequence). The CDR3 totals 14 residues. CDR3: CAWSMGQGREKLFF. CDR3 nucleotide sequence: TGTGCCTGGAGTATGGGACAGGGGAGGGAAAAACTGTTTTTT.

The rearrangement uses TRBV4-2 and TRBJ2-1; TRBD2 matches at 7 bases. Germline values: CDR1 LGHNA, CDR2 YNFKEQ. Unmatched junction bases numbered 3, after V lost 1 base and J lost 6 bases. This CDR3 comprises 14 residues. The CDR3 spells CASSQGTSRNEQFF. The CDR3 DNA sequence: TGTGCCAGCAGCCAAGGGACTAGTCGCAATGAGCAGTTCTTC.

The V gene is TRBV7-9, the J gene TRBJ2-7; TRBD1 matches 9 bases. Germline V gene sequence: CDR1 SEHNR, CDR2 FQNEAQ (reference sequence). Losses at the gene ends were 6 bases for V and 2 bases for J; bases not matched to a gene: 8. This CDR3 is built from 15 residues. This CDR3 is CASRPVRTGAYEQYF. The DNA for the CDR3 is TGTGCCAGCAGACCCGTACGGACAGGGGCCTACGAGCAGTACTTC.

V is TRBV2 and J is TRBJ1-1; D is possibly TRBD1 (5 bases). V lost 8 bases, J lost 1 base, and 14 bases lay in between. The CDR3 length is 14 residues. Germline V gene lookup returns CDR1 SNHLY and CDR2 FYNNEI. In DNA form, the CDR3 reads TGTGCCAGCGCGATGGGACTTGAGAACACTGAAGCTTTCTTT. It is translated as CASAMGLENTEAFF.